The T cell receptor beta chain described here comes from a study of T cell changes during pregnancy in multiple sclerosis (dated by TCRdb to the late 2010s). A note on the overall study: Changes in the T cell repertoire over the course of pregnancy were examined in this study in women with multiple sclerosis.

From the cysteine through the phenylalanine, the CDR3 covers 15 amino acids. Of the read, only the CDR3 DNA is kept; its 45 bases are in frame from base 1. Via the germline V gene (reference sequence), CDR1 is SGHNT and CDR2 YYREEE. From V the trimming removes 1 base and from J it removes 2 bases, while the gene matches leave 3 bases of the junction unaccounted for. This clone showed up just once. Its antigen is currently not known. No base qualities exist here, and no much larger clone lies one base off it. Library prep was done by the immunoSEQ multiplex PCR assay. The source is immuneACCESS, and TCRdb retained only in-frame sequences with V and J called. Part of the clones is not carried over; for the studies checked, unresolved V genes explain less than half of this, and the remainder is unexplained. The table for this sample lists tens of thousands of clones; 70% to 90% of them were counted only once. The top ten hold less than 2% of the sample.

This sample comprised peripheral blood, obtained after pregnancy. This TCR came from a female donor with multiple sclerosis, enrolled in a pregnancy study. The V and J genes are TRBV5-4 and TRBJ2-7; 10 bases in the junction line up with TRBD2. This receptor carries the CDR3 CASSLRLAGAYEQYF. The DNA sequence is TGTGCCAGCAGCTTGAGGCTAGCGGGGGCCTACGAGCAGTACTTC.